Sequencing of this T cell receptor beta chain was carried out in a study of blood T cell repertoires in COVID-19. The wider study: Material from acute and convalescent COVID-19 was sourced from the United States, Italy and Spain. Sources were T cells, B-cell-depleted T cells, or PBMCs; the material itself was cDNA or gDNA.

The CDR3 contains 17 residues. Trimming took 0 bases from V and 0 from J; bases not matched to a gene: 5. Per germline, CDR1 SGDLS and CDR2 YYNGEE. This clone was counted a few times. Per the study methods: By means of reference gene primer amplification, nucleated cell counts were estimated. Profiled with immunoSEQ multiplex PCR; TCRdb holds only in-frame clones, not every one. For V, J and clone size, that table is used; D and trimming come from the DNA. The sample carries roughly 130,000 clones, approximately 89% recorded once. The chain joins TRBV9 to TRBJ2-2; 7 bases are shared with TRBD2. Sequences were obtained from peripheral blood. This TCR was sampled from a man aged 60 to 69 with active or convalescent COVID-19. The CDR3 here is CASSVATGLTNTGELFF. CDR3 DNA sequence: TGTGCCAGCAGCGTAGCTACGGGACTAACGAACACCGGGGAGCTGTTTTTT. The entire variable domain, with the rest obtained from reference TRBV9 and TRBJ2-2, is as follows: DSGVTQTPKHLITATGQRVTLRCSPRSGDLSVYWYQQSLDQGLQFLIQYYNGEERAKGNILERFSAQQFPDLHSELNLSSLELGDSALYFCASSVATGLTNTGELFFGEGSRLTVL.